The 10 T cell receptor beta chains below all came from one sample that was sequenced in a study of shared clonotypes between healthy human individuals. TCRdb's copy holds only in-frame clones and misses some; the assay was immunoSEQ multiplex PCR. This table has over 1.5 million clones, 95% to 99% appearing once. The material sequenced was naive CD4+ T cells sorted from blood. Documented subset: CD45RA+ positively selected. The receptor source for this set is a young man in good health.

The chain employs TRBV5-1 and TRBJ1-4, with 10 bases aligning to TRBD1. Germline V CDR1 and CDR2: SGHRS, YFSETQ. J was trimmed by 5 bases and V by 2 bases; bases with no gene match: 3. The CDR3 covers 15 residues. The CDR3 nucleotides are TGCGCCAGCAGCTTCGAGGGACAGGGGAATGAAAAACTGTTTTTT. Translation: CASSFEGQGNEKLFF.

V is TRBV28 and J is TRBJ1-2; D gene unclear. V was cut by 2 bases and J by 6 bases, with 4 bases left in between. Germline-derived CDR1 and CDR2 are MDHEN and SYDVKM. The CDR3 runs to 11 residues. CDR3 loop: CASSLPHGYTF. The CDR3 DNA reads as TGTGCCAGCAGTTTACCTCATGGCTACACCTTC.

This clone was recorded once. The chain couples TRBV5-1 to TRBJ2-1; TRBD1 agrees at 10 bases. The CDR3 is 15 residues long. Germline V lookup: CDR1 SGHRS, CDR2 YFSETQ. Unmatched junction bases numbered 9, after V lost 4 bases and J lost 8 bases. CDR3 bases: TGCGCCAGCAGCCTGGGACAGGGGATTGGCCATGAGCAGTTCTTC. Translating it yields CASSLGQGIGHEQFF.

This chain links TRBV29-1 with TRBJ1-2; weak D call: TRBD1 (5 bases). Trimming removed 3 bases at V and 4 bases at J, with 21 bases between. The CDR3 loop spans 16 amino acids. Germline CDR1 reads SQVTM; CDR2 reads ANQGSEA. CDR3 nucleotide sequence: TGCAGCGTTGAGGGAGAGCAGGGACTCGCCCGCTATGGCTACACCTTC. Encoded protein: CSVEGEQGLARYGYTF. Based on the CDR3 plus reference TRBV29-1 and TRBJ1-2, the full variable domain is SAVISQKPSRDICQRGTSLTIQCQVDSQVTMMFWYRQQPGQSLTLIATANQGSEATYESGFVIDKFPISRPNLTFSTLTVSNMSPEDSSIYLCSVEGEQGLARYGYTFGSGTRLTVV.

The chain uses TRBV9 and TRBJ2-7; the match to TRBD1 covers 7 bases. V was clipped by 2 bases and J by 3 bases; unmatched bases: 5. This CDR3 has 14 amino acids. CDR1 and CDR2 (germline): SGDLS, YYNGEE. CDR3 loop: CASSVGQYGYEQYF. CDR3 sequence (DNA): TGTGCCAGCAGCGTGGGACAGTACGGCTACGAGCAGTACTTC.

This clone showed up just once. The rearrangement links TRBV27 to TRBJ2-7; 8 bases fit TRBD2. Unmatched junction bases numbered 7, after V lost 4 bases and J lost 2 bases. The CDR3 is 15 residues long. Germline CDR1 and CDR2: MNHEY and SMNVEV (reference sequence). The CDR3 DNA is TGTGCCAGCAGTTCATTCCGGGAGGGCGCCTACGAGCAGTACTTC. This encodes CASSSFREGAYEQYF.

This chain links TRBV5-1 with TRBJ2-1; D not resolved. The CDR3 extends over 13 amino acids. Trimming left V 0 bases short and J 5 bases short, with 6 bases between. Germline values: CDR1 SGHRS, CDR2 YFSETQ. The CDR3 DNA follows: TGCGCCAGCAGCTTGGTTCTCCACAATGAGCAGTTCTTC. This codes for CASSLVLHNEQFF.

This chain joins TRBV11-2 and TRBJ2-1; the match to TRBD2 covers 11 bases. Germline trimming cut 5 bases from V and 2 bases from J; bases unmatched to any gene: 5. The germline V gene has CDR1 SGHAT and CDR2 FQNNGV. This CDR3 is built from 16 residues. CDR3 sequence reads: CASSLQLAGAYNEQFF. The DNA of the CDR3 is TGTGCCAGCAGCCTACAACTAGCGGGAGCCTACAATGAGCAGTTCTTC.

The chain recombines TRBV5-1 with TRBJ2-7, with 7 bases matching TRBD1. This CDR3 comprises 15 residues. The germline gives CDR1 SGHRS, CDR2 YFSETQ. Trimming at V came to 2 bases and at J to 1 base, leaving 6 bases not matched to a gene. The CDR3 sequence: CASSFRGQPSYEQYF. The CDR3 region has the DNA TGCGCCAGCAGCTTCAGGGGACAGCCTTCCTACGAGCAGTACTTC.

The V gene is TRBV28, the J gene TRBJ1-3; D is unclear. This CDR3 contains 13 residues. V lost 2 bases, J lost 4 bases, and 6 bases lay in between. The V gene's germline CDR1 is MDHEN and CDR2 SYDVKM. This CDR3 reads CASSLPAGNTIYF. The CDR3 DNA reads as TGTGCCAGCAGTTTACCGGCAGGAAACACCATATATTTT.